The 8 T cell receptor beta chains given below trace back to one sample, sequenced in a study of blood T cell repertoires in COVID-19. Some clones are missing from TCRdb's copy, which holds only in-frame ones; the method was immunoSEQ multiplex PCR. The table records about 320,000 clones, more than 70% of them present only once. Sequences were obtained from peripheral blood. These TCRs come from a young woman with COVID-19, enrolled during active disease.

The chain couples TRBV19 to TRBJ2-5; 9 bases agree with TRBD1. The V gene's germline CDR1 is LNHDA and CDR2 SQIVND (reference sequence). With V trimmed by 5 bases and J by 3 bases, 4 bases remained unmatched. The CDR3 has 14 residues. The DNA for the CDR3 is TGTGCCAGTAGTTCCTGGACAGGGGAAGAGACCCAGTACTTC. Its translation is CASSSWTGEETQYF.

V gene TRBV18 combines with J gene TRBJ1-2, with D unclear. The germline CDR1 and CDR2 sequences are KGHSH and LQKENI. Trimming stripped 3 bases from V and 7 bases from J, with 15 bases between. The CDR3 is 14 amino acids. The CDR3 DNA is TGTGCCAGCTCACCCCCACGCCCCCCGGGTGGCTACACCTTC. The encoded protein is CASSPPRPPGGYTF.

The J gene is TRBJ2-1, the V gene TRBV5-1; possibly TRBD2 for D (5 bases). CDR1 is SGHRS, CDR2 YFSETQ, per germline. The CDR3 loop spans 15 amino acids. Trimming removed 3 bases from V and 3 bases from J, with 13 bases in between. CDR3 coding DNA: TGCGCCAGCAGCTCCGGATACACTAGCTACAATGAGCAGTTCTTC. Protein: CASSSGYTSYNEQFF.

V is TRBV5-1 and J is TRBJ1-1; weak D call: TRBD1 (5 bases). Germline CDR1 reads SGHRS; CDR2 reads YFSETQ. The CDR3 totals 14 residues. V dropped 4 bases and J dropped 7 bases, with 17 bases sitting between them. CDR3 nucleotides: TGCGCCAGCAGCCTCATCGGTGGTCAGGGTGAAGCTTTCTTT. It yields the protein CASSLIGGQGEAFF.

This sequence joins TRBV5-5 and TRBJ2-5, with TRBD1 matching 8 bases. CDR3 length: 14 residues. V lost 4 bases to trimming and J lost 1 base; unmatched junction nucleotides: 3. Per the germline V gene, CDR1 is SGHKS and CDR2 is YYEKEE (reference sequence). The CDR3 DNA reads TGTGCCAGCAGCAGGACAGGGTCCCAAGAGACCCAGTACTTC. Its protein is CASSRTGSQETQYF. The full variable domain, with the rest looked up from reference TRBV5-5 and TRBJ2-5, is DAGVTQSPTHLIKTRGQQVTLRCSPISGHKSVSWYQQVLGQGPQFIFQYYEKEERGRGNFPDRFSARQFPNYSSELNVNALLLGDSALYLCASSRTGSQETQYFGPGTRLLVL.

V usage is TRBV19 and J usage is TRBJ2-1; TRBD1 matches at 7 bases. CDR3 length: 17 residues. The germline V gene has CDR1 LNHDA and CDR2 SQIVND (reference sequence). Losses at the gene ends were 2 bases for V and 3 bases for J; bases not matched to a gene: 10. This CDR3 reads CASSISGQTLNYNEQFF. The CDR3 DNA reads as TGTGCCAGTAGTATATCGGGACAGACTTTGAACTACAATGAGCAGTTCTTC.

The chain has TRBV9 and TRBJ2-1; 7 positions match TRBD2. J lost 1 base, V lost 0 bases, and 1 base had no gene match. CDR3 length equals 15 residues. Germline values: CDR1 SGDLS, CDR2 YYNGEE. The CDR3 DNA sequence: TGTGCCAGCAGCGTAGAAGCGGGGTCCTACAATGAGCAGTTCTTC. It specifies CASSVEAGSYNEQFF. Using reference TRBV9 and TRBJ2-1 for the parts outside the CDR3, the full variable domain is DSGVTQTPKHLITATGQRVTLRCSPRSGDLSVYWYQQSLDQGLQFLIQYYNGEERAKGNILERFSAQQFPDLHSELNLSSLELGDSALYFCASSVEAGSYNEQFFGPGTRLTVL.

The V gene is TRBV5-1, the J gene TRBJ2-2; 9 nucleotides line up with TRBD1. Per the germline V gene, CDR1 is SGHRS and CDR2 is YFSETQ. The CDR3 has 18 residues. With V trimmed by 4 bases and J by 5 bases, 15 bases remained unmatched. The CDR3 region is CASSPRTGVKSGTGELFF. The CDR3 bases are TGCGCCAGCAGCCCCCGGACAGGGGTAAAAAGTGGGACCGGGGAGCTGTTTTTT. The whole variable domain, filled in from reference TRBV5-1 and TRBJ2-2, reads KAGVTQTPRYLIKTRGQQVTLSCSPISGHRSVSWYQQTPGQGLQFLFEYFSETQRNKGNFPGRFSGRQFSNSRSEMNVSTLELGDSALYLCASSPRTGVKSGTGELFFGEGSRLTVL.